The entry below describes one TCR beta chain. The target antigen is unknown. Looked up from germline, CDR1 is SGHVS and CDR2 is FQNEAQ. CDR3 length: 16 amino acids. V lost 5 bases to trimming and J lost 0 bases; unmatched junction nucleotides: 5. This specimen belongs to a study of cytomegalovirus exposure and HLA in healthy donors. Study-wide results and caveats: With high specificity and sensitivity, the classifier reportedly diagnosed cytomegalovirus status.

With 60 Vbeta and 13 Jbeta primers, the PCR was carried out. TCRdb keeps only in-frame clones here, not all; method: immunoSEQ multiplex PCR. The sample contains roughly 120,000 clones, around three quarters of which appear only once. The receptor was isolated from a woman between 35 and 50 years old in good health and CMV-seropositive. Sequenced input: PBMCs. The gene calls are TRBV7-8 and TRBJ2-1; TRBD1 matches 9 bases. This chain's CDR3 is CASSIQGAFSYNEQFF. The CDR3 bases are TGTGCCAGCAGCATACAGGGGGCATTCTCCTACAATGAGCAGTTCTTC. Full variable domain (missing parts from reference TRBV7-8 and TRBJ2-1): GAGVSQSPRYKVAKRGQDVALRCDPISGHVSLFWYQQALGQGPEFLTYFQNEAQLDKSGLPSDRFFAERPEGSVSTLKIQRTQQEDSAVYLCASSIQGAFSYNEQFFGPGTRLTVL.